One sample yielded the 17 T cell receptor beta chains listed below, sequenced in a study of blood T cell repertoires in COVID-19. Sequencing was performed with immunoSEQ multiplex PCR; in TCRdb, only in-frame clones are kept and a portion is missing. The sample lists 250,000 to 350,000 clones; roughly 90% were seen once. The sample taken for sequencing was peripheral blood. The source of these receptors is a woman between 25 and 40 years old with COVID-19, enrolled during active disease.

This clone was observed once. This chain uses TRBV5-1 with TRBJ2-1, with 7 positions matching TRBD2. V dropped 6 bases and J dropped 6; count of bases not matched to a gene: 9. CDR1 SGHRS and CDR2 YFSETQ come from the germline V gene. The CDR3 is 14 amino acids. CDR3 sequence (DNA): TGCGCCAGCACTAGGACTAGTGACTTCAATGAGCAGTTCTTC. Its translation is CASTRTSDFNEQFF.

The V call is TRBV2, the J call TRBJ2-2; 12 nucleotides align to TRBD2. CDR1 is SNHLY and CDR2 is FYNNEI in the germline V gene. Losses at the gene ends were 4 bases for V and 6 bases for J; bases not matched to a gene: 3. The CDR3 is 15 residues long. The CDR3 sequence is CASSAASGRAGELFF. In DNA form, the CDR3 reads TGTGCCAGCAGTGCGGCTAGCGGGAGGGCCGGGGAGCTGTTTTTT.

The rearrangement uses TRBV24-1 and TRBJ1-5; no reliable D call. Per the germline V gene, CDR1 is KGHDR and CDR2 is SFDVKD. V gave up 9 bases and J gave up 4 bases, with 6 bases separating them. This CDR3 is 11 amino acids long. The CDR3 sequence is CATGLNQPQHF. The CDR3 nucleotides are TGTGCCACCGGACTAAATCAGCCCCAGCATTTT.

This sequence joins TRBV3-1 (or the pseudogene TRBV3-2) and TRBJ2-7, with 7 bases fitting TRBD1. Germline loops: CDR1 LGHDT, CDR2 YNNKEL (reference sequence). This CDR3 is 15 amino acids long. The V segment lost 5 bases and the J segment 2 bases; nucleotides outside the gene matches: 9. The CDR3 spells CASSAGTVPTYEQYF. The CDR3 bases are TGTGCCAGCAGCGCCGGGACAGTCCCGACCTACGAGCAGTACTTC.

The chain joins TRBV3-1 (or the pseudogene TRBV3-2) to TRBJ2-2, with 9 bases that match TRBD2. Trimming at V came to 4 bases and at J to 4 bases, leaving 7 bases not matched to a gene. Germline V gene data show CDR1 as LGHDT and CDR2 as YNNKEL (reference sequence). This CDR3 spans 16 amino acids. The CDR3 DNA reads TGTGCCAGCAGCCGCGACCCTAGCGGGGTCACCGGGGAGCTGTTTTTT. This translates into CASSRDPSGVTGELFF.

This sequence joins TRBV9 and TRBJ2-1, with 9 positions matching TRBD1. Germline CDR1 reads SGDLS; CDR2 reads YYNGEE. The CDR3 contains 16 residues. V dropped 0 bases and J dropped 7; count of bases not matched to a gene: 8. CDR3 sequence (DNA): TGTGCCAGCAGCGTAGGGGGACAGGGAACGGGGAATGAGCAGTTCTTC. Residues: CASSVGGQGTGNEQFF.

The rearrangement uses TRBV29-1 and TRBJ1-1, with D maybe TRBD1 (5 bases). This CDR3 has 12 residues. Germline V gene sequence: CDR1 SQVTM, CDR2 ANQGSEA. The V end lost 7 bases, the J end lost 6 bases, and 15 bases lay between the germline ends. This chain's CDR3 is CSARTRPAEAFF. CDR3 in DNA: TGCAGCGCTAGGACAAGGCCGGCTGAAGCTTTCTTT.

The CDR3 coding sequence is TGTGCCAGTAGCGACAGAGATACTGGAAACACCATATATTTT. Translated, it gives CASSDRDTGNTIYF. The chain recombines TRBV19 with TRBJ1-3; a weak D match, TRBD1 (5 bases). Germline lookup yields CDR1 LNHDA and CDR2 SQIVND (reference sequence). Trimming left V 6 bases short and J 2 bases short, with 11 bases between. The CDR3 loop spans 14 amino acids.

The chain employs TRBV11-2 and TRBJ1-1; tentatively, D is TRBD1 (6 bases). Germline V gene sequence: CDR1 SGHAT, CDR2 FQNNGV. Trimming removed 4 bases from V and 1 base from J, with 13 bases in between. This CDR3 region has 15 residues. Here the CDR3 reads CASSWGGKKNTEAFF. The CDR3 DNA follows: TGTGCCAGCAGCTGGGGGGGCAAGAAGAACACTGAAGCTTTCTTT.

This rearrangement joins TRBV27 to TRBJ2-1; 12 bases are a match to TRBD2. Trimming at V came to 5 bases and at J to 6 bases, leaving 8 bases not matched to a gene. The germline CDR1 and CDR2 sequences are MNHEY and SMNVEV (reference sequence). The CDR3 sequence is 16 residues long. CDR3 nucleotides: TGTGCCAGCAGTCTCCCTCTAGCGGGAGGGAGCAATGAGCAGTTCTTC. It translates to CASSLPLAGGSNEQFF.

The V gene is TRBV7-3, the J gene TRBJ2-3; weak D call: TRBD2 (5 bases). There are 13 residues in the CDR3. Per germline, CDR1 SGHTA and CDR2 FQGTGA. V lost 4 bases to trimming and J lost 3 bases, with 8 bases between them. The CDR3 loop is CASSSAGTDTQYF. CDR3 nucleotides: TGTGCCAGCAGCTCCGCGGGTACAGATACGCAGTATTTT.

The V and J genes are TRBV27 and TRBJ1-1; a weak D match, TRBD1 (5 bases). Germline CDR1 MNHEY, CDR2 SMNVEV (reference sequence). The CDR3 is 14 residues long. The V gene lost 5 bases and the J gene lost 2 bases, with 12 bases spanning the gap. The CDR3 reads CASSAGLGNTEAFF. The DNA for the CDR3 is TGTGCCAGCAGTGCAGGGTTAGGAAACACTGAAGCTTTCTTT.

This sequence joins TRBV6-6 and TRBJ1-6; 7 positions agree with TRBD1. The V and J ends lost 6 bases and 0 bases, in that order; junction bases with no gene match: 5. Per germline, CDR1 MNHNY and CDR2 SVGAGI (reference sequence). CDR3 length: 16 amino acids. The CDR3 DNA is TGTGCCAGCAGCACGGACAGGAGCTCCTATAATTCACCCCTCCACTTT. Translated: CASSTDRSSYNSPLHF.

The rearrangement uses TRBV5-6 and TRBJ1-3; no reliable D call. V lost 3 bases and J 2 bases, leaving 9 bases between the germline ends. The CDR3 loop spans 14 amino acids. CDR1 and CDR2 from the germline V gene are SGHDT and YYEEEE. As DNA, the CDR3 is TGTGCCAGCAGCTATGACGGGGCTGGAAACACCATATATTTT. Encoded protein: CASSYDGAGNTIYF.

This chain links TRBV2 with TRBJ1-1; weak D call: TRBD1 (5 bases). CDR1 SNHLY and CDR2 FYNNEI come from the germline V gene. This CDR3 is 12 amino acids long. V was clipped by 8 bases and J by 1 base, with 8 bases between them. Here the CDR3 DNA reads TGTGCCAGCGACAGTTCGAACACTGAAGCTTTCTTT. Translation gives CASDSSNTEAFF.

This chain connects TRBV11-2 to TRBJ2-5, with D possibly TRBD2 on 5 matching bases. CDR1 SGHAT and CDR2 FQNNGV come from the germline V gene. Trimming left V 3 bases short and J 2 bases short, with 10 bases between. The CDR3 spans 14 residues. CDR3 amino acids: CASSFRRVQETQYF. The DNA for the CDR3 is TGTGCCAGCAGCTTTCGGCGGGTACAAGAGACCCAGTACTTC.

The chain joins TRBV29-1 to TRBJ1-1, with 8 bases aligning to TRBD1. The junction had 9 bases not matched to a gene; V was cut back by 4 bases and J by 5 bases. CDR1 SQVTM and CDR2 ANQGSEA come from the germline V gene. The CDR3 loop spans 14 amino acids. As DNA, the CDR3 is TGCAGCGTTGTGGATCAGGGGGCGCGGACTGAAGCTTTCTTT. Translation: CSVVDQGARTEAFF.